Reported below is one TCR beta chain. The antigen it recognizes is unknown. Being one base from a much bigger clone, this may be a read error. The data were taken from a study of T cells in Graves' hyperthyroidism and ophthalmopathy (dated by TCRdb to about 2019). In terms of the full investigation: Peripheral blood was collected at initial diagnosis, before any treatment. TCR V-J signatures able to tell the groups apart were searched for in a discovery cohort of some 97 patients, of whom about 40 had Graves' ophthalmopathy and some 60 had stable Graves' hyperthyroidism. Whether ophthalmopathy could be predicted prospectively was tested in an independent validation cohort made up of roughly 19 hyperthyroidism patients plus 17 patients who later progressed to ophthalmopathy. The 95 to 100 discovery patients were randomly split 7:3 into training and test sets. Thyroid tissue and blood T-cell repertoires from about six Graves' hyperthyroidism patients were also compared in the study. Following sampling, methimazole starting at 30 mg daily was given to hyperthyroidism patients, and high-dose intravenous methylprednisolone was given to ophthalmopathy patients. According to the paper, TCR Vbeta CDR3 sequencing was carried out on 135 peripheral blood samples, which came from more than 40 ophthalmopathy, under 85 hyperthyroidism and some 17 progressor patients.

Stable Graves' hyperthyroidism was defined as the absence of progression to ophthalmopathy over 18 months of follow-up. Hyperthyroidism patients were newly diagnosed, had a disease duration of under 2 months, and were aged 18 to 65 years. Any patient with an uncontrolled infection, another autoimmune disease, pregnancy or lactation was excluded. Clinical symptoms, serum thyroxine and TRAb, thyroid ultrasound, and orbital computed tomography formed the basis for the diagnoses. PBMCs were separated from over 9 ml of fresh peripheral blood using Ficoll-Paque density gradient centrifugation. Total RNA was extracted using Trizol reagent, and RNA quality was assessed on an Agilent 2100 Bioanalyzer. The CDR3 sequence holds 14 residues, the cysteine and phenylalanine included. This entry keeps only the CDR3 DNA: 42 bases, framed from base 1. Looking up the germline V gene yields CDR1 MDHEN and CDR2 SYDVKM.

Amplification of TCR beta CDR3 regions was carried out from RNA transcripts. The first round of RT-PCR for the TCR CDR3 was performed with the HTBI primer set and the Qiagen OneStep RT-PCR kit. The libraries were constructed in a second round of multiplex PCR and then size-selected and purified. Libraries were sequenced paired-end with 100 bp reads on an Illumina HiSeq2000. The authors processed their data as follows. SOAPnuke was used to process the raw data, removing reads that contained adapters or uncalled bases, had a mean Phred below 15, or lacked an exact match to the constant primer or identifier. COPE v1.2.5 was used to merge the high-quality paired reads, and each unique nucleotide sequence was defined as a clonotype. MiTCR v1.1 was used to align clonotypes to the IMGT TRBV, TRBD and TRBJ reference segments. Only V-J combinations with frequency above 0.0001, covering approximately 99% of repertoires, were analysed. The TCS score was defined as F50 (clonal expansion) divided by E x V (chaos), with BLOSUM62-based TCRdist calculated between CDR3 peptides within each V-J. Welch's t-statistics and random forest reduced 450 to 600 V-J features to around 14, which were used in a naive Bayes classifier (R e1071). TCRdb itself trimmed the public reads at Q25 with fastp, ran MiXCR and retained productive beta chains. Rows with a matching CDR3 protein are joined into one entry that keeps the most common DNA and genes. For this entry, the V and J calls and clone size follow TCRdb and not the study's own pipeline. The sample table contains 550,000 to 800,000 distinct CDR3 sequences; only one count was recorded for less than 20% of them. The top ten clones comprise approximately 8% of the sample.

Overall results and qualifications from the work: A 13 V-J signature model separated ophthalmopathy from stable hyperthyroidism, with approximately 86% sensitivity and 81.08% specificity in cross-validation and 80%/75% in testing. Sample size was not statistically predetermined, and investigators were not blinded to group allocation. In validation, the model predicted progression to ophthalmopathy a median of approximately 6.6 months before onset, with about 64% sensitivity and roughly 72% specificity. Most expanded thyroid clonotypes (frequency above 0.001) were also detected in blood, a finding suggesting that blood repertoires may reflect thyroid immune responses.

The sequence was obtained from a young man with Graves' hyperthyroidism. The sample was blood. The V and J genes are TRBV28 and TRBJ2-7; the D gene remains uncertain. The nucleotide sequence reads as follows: TGTGTCAGCAGTTTGGATCAGAAAGGGTACGAGCAGTACTTC. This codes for CVSSLDQKGYEQYF.